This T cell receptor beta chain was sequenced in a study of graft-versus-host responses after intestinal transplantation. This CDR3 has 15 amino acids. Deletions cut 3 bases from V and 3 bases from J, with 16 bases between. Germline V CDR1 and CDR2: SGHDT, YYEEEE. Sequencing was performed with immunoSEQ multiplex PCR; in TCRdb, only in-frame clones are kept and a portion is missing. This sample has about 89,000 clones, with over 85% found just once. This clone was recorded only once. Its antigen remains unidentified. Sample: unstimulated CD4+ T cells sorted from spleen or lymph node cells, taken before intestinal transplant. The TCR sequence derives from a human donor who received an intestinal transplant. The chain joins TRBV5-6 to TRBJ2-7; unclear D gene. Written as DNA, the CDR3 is TGTGCCAGCAGCTCCACCCCCATGTCTTTCTACGAGCAGTACTTC. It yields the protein CASSSTPMSFYEQYF.